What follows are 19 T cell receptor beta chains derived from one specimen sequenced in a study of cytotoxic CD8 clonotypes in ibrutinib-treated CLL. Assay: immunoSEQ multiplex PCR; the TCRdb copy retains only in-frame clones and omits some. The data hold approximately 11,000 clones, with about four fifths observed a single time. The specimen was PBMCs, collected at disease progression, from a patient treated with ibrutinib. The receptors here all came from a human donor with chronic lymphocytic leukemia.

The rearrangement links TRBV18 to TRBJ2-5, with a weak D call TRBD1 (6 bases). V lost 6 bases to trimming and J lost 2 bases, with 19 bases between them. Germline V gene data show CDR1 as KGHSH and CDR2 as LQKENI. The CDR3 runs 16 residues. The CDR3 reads CASSQTPTGVQETQYF. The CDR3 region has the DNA TGTGCCAGCTCCCAAACCCCGACAGGCGTTCAAGAGACCCAGTACTTC.

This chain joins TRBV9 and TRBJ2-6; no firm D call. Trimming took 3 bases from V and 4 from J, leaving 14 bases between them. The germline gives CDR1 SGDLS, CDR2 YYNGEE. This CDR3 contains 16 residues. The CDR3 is CASSEGLGPGANVLTF. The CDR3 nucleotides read TGTGCCAGCAGCGAGGGCTTGGGCCCCGGGGCCAACGTCCTGACTTTC.

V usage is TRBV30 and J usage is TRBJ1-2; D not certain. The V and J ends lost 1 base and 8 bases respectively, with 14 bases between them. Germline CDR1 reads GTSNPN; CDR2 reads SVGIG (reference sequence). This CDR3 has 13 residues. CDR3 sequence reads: CAWSDPNHNGYTF. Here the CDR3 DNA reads TGTGCCTGGAGTGACCCTAATCATAACGGCTACACCTTC.

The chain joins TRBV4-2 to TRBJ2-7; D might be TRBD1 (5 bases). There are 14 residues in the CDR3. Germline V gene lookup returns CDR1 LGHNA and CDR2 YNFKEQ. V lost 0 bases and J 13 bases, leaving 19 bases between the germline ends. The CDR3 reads CASSQDWGTIPGYF. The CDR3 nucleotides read TGTGCCAGCAGCCAAGACTGGGGCACGATCCCGGGTTACTTC.

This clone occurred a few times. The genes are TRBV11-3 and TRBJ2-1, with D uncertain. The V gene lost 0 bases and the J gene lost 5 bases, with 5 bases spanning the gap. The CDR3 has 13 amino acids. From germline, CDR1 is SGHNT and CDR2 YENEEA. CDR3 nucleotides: TGTGCCAGCAGCTTAGAGTACAACAATGAGCAGTTCTTC. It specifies CASSLEYNNEQFF.

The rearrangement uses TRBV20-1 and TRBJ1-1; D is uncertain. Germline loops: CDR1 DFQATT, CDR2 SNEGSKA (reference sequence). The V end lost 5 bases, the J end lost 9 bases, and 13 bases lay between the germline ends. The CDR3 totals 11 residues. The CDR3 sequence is CSAPLRHQAFF. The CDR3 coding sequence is TGCAGTGCTCCGCTCCGGCACCAAGCTTTCTTT.

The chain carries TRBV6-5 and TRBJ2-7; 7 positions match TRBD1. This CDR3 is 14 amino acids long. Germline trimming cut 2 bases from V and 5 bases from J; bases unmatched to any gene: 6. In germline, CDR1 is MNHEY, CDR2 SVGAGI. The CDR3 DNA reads TGTGCCAGCAGTTACCAAAGGGACAGACACGAGCAGTACTTC. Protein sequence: CASSYQRDRHEQYF.

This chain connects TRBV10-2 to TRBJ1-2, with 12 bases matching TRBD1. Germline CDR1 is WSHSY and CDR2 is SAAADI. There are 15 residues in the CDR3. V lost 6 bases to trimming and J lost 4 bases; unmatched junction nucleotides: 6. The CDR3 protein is CASSTGTGGGYGYTF. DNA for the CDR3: TGCGCCAGCAGCACCGGGACAGGGGGCGGCTATGGCTACACCTTC.

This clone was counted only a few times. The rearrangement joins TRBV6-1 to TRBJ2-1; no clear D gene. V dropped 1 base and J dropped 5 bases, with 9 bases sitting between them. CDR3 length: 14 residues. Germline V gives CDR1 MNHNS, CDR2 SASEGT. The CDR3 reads CASSEGLGNNEQFF. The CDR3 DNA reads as TGTGCCAGCAGTGAAGGGCTGGGGAACAATGAGCAGTTCTTC.

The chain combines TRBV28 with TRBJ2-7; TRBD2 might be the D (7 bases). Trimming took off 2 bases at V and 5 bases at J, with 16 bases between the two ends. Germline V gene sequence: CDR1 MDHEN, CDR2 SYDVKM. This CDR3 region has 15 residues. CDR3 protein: CASSLDAGAVDEQYF. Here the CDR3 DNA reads TGTGCCAGCAGTTTAGATGCGGGGGCGGTGGACGAGCAGTACTTC. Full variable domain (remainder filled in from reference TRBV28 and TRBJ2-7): DVKVTQSSRYLVKRTGEKVFLECVQDMDHENMFWYRQDPGLGLRLIYFSYDVKMKEKGDIPEGYSVSREKKERFSLILESASTNQTSMYLCASSLDAGAVDEQYFGPGTRLTVT.

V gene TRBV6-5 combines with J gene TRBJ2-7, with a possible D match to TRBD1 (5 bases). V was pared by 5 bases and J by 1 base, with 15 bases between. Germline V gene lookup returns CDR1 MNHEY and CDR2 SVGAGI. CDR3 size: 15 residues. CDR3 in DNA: TGTGCCAGCAGTAATCCCCAGGGTGGGTCCTACGAGCAGTACTTC. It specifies CASSNPQGGSYEQYF.

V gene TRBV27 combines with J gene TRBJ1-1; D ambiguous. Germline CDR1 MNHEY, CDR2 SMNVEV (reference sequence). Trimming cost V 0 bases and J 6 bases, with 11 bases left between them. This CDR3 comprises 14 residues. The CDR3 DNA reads TGTGCCAGCAGTTTATCGGGAGGGTGGGCTGAAGCTTTCTTT. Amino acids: CASSLSGGWAEAFF.

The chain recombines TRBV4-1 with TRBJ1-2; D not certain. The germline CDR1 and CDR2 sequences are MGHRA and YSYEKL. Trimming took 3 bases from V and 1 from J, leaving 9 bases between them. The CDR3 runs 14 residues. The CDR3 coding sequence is TGCGCCAGCAGCCAGGGTGAGGGTAACTATGGCTACACCTTC. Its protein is CASSQGEGNYGYTF.

CDR3 sequence: CASSLASGAGETQYF. CDR3 DNA sequence: TGTGCCAGCAGCTTGGCTTCGGGGGCTGGGGAGACCCAGTACTTC. J is TRBJ2-5 and V is TRBV5-6; possibly TRBD1 or TRBD2 for D (6 bases each). Germline CDR1 is SGHDT and CDR2 is YYEEEE. Trimming shortened V by 0 bases and J by 5 bases, and 14 bases separated the two germline ends. This CDR3 is 15 amino acids long.

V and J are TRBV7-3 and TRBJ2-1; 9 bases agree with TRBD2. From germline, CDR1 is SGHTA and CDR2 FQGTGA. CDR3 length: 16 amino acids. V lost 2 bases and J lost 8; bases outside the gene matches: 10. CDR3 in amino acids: CASSLFGSGSLDEQFF. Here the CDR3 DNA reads TGTGCCAGCAGCTTATTTGGTAGCGGGAGTTTGGATGAGCAGTTCTTC.

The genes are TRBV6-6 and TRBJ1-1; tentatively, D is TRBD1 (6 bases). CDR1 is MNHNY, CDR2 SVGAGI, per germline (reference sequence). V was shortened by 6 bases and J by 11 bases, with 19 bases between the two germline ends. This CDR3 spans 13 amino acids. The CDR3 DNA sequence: TGTGCCAGCAGCCACCCGAGGGGGTTGGATGCTTTCTTT. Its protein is CASSHPRGLDAFF.

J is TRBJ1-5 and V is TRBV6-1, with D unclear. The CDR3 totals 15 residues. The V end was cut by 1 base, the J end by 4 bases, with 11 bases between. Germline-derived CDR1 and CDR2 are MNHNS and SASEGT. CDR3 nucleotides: TGTGCCAGCAGTGAAGTGGCGGTGGGTAATCAGCCCCAGCATTTT. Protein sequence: CASSEVAVGNQPQHF.

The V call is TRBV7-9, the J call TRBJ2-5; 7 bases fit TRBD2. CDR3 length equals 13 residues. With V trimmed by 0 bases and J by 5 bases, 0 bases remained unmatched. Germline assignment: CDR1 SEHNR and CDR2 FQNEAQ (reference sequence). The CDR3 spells CASSLAGGETQYF. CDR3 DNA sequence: TGTGCCAGCAGCTTAGCGGGAGGGGAGACCCAGTACTTC. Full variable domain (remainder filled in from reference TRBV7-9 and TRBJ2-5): DTGVSQNPRHKITKRGQNVTFRCDPISEHNRLYWYRQTLGQGPEFLTYFQNEAQLEKSRLLSDRFSAERPKGSFSTLEIQRTEQGDSAMYLCASSLAGGETQYFGPGTRLLVL.

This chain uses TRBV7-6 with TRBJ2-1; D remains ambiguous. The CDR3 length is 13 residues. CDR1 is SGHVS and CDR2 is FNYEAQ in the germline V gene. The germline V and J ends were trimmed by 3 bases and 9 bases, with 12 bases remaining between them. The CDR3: CASSLGSSSEQFF. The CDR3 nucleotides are TGTGCCAGCAGCTTGGGATCAAGCTCTGAGCAGTTCTTC.